What follows are 8 T cell receptor beta chains derived from one specimen sequenced in a study of T-cell reconstitution after alpha-beta-depleted transplantation in children. Unique molecular identifiers were incorporated into the prepared TCRbeta library. TCRdb used MiXCR to reprocess the PCR reads, holding one entry per CDR3 protein. The repertoire consists of roughly 120,000 distinct CDR3 sequences, with roughly 24% occurring once and the leading ten covering over 9.5%. The sample consisted of PBMCs, mostly from graft donor cells, taken 180 days after TCRalphabeta/CD19-depleted stem cell transplant. These receptor sequences come from a male patient aged 2 to 9 who had a stem cell transplant for chronic granulomatous disease, so the T cells may come from the graft donor.

The chain couples TRBV5-6 to TRBJ2-1, with 10 bases matching TRBD2. The germline CDR1 and CDR2 sequences are SGHDT and YYEEEE. This CDR3 has 15 amino acids. V lost 5 bases to trimming and J lost 5 bases; unmatched junction nucleotides: 7. CDR3 nucleotides: TGTGCCAGCAGTTATAGCGGGGGGCCTCACAATGAGCAGTTCTTC. It yields the protein CASSYSGGPHNEQFF.

J is TRBJ1-1 and V is TRBV20-1; D unclear. Looked up from germline, CDR1 is DFQATT and CDR2 is SNEGSKA (reference sequence). The V and J ends lost 0 bases and 2 bases respectively, with 10 bases between them. The CDR3 has 14 residues. CDR3 in amino acids: CSAREGTVNTEAFF. Written as DNA, the CDR3 is TGCAGTGCTAGAGAAGGAACAGTAAACACTGAAGCTTTCTTT.

V gene TRBV29-1 combines with J gene TRBJ2-3, with D uncertain. The CDR3 runs 13 residues. The germline V gene has CDR1 SQVTM and CDR2 ANQGSEA. Trimming took off 0 bases at V and 0 bases at J, with 4 bases between the two ends. The CDR3 bases are TGCAGCGTTGAAGATTACAGCACAGATACGCAGTATTTT. Translation gives CSVEDYSTDTQYF.

This clonotype was found a few times. The gene calls are TRBV28 and TRBJ2-2; weak D call: TRBD1 (6 bases). Trimming removed 3 bases from V and 8 bases from J, with 10 bases in between. Germline V gene data show CDR1 as MDHEN and CDR2 as SYDVKM. The CDR3 contains 13 residues. The CDR3 bases are TGTGCCAGCAGTTTCGGGACAACTGGGGAGCTGTTTTTT. Translated: CASSFGTTGELFF.

This clonotype was counted ten times or more. The V and J genes are TRBV12-3 or TRBV12-4 and TRBJ1-5; TRBD1 is a possible D gene (6 bases). V lost 3 bases, J lost 7 bases, and 10 bases lay in between. The length of the CDR3 is 13 residues. The CDR3 sequence: CASSFRGGQPQHF. CDR3 nucleotides: TGTGCCAGCAGTTTTAGGGGGGGGCAGCCCCAGCATTTT.

This clonotype was counted between two and nine times. The gene calls are TRBV7-6 and TRBJ2-7; the match to TRBD1 covers 7 bases. The CDR3 length is 13 residues. With 5 bases clipped from V and 6 bases from J, the junction kept 7 bases outside the gene matches. Germline CDR1 reads SGHVS; CDR2 reads FNYEAQ. CDR3 coding DNA: TGTGCCAGCAGCCCAAGACAGGGTTCCGAGCAGTACTTC. It specifies CASSPRQGSEQYF.

This clonotype was counted ten times or more. This may come from a read error, since a much larger clone is one base off. The CDR3 DNA reads as TGTGCCAGCAGTTACCCAGATACGCAGTATTTT. It encodes CASSYPDTQYF. The chain recombines TRBV6-2 or TRBV6-3 with TRBJ2-3; D is unresolved. The V and J ends lost 2 bases and 4 bases respectively, with 1 base between them. In germline, CDR1 is MNHEY, CDR2 SVGEGT. The CDR3 length is 11 residues.

This clonotype appeared many times. This rearrangement joins TRBV11-2 to TRBJ2-5; D gene unclear. Germline CDR1 is SGHAT and CDR2 is FQNNGV. Trimming took 1 base from V and 2 from J, leaving 5 bases between them. This CDR3 has 13 residues. The CDR3 loop reads CASSLGGQETQYF. The CDR3 DNA is TGTGCCAGCAGCTTAGGCGGACAAGAGACCCAGTACTTC. Looking up the rest from reference TRBV11-2 and TRBJ2-5 gives the full variable domain: EAGVAQSPRYKIIEKRQSVAFWCNPISGHATLYWYQQILGQGPKLLIQFQNNGVVDDSQLPKDRFSAERLKGVDSTLKIQPAKLEDSAVYLCASSLGGQETQYFGPGTRLLVL.